Detailed here is one TCR beta chain. As processed by the authors: Scientists estimated how many nucleated cells there were by amplifying reference gene primers. Assay: immunoSEQ multiplex PCR; the TCRdb copy retains only in-frame clones and omits some. The DNA was the basis for D and trimming; V, J and clone size are from that table. Among under 150,000 clones listed, roughly 90% were seen once. These data come from a study of blood T cell repertoires in COVID-19. Study overall: Sample material is recorded as cDNA or gDNA derived from T cells, B-cell-depleted T cells, or PBMCs.

Germline V CDR1 and CDR2: MNHEY, SVGEGT. The CDR3 consists of 15 residues. V gave up 5 bases and J gave up 6 bases; unmatched junction bases: 8. This clonotype was obtained from a woman in her 70s who had recovered from COVID-19. The genes are TRBV6-2 or TRBV6-3 and TRBJ1-4, with 8 positions matching TRBD1. Source material: peripheral blood. The CDR3 sequence: CASSRRQGSYEKLFF. The CDR3 DNA sequence: TGTGCCAGCAGTCGCCGACAGGGGAGTTATGAAAAACTGTTTTTT.